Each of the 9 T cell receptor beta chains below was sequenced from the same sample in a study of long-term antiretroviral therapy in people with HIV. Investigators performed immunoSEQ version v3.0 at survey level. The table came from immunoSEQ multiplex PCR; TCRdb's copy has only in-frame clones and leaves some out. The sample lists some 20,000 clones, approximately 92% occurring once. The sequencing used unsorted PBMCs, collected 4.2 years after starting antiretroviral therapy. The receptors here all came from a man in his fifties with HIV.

The CDR3 DNA follows: TGCGCCAGCAGCCAAGGATCGAGGAATACGCAGTATTTT. Amino acids: CASSQGSRNTQYF. V is TRBV4-3 and J is TRBJ2-3, with D unclear. V was shortened by 1 base and J by 7 bases, with 9 bases between the two germline ends. The CDR3 length is 13 residues. Germline V gene lookup returns CDR1 LGHNA and CDR2 YSLEER.

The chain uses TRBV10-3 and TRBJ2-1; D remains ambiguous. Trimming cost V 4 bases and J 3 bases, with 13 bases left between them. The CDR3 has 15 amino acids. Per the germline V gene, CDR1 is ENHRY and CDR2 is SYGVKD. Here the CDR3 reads CAISVGAADYNEQFF. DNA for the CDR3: TGTGCCATCAGTGTAGGCGCAGCTGACTACAATGAGCAGTTCTTC.

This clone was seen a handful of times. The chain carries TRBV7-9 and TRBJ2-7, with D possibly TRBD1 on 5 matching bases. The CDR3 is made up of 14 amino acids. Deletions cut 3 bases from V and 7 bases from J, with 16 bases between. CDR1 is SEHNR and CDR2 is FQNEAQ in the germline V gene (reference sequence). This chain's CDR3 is CASSFSAREREQYF. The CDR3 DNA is TGTGCCAGCAGCTTCTCGGCCAGGGAAAGGGAGCAGTACTTC.

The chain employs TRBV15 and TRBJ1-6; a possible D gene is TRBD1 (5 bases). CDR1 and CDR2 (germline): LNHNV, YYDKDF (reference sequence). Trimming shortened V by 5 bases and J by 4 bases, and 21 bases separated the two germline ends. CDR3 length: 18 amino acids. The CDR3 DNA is TGTGCCACCAGCTTAGAGGTGGGACTAGCCCTTTATAATTCACCCCTCCACTTT. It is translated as CATSLEVGLALYNSPLHF.

CDR3 sequence reads: CASSLVGVTEAFF. In nucleotides, the CDR3 is TGTGCCAGCAGCTTGGTCGGGGTCACTGAAGCTTTCTTT. The chain employs TRBV5-5 and TRBJ1-1; D not resolved. This CDR3 is built from 13 residues. Germline CDR1 reads SGHKS; CDR2 reads YYEKEE (reference sequence). V was cut by 0 bases and J by 4 bases, with 7 bases left in between.

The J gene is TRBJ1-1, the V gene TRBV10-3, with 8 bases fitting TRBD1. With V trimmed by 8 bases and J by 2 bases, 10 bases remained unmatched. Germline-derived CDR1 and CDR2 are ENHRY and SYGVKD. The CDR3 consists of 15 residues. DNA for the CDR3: TGTGCCATCGCTCCTGGGACAGGAGAAAACACTGAAGCTTTCTTT. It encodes CAIAPGTGENTEAFF.

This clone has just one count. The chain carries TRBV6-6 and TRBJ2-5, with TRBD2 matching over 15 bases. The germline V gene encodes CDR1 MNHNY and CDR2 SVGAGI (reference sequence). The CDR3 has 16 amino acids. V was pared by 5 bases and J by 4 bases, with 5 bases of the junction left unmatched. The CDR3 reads CASSLGLAGGPETQYF. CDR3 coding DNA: TGTGCCAGCAGTCTTGGACTAGCGGGGGGGCCAGAGACCCAGTACTTC.

In DNA form, the CDR3 reads TGTGCCAGCAGGGACAGGGGGCGGAGTACCTTC. It encodes CASRDRGRSTF. The V and J genes are TRBV2 and TRBJ1-2; 11 bases fit TRBD1. With V trimmed by 6 bases and J by 14 bases, 5 bases remained unmatched. Germline V gene sequence: CDR1 SNHLY, CDR2 FYNNEI. The CDR3 extends over 11 amino acids.

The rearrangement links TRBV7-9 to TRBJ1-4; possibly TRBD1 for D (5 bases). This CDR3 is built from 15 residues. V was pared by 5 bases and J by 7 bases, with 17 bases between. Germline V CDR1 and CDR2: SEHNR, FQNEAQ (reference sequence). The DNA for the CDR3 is TGTGCCAGCAGCCCCCGCGGGGGGGTGGGTGAAAAACTGTTTTTT. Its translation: CASSPRGGVGEKLFF.